This TCR beta chain was captured in a study of regulatory T cells in long-lasting Graves disease. Germline values: CDR1 DFQATT, CDR2 SNEGSKA (reference sequence). J gave up 0 bases and V 4 bases, and 3 bases lay outside the gene matches. CDR3 length equals 14 residues. Time point denoted: newly diagnosed GD, antithyroid drugs for less than 3 months. RNA extracted from PBMCs served as the sequencing template. iRepertoire HTBI primers and Arm-PCR of CDR3 regions built TCR beta libraries. One entry per CDR3 protein results from TCRdb running MiXCR on the multiplex PCR reads. The table shows around 500,000 distinct CDR3 sequences, with about 16% occurring only once. This clonotype was seen ten or more times. The data also belong to a second study, concerning T cells in Graves' hyperthyroidism and ophthalmopathy.

The receptor comes from a woman aged 40-65 years with Graves disease. The material sequenced was peripheral blood mononuclear cells (PBMCs), taken at new diagnosis, from a patient treated with antithyroid drugs. The chain couples TRBV20-1 to TRBJ1-1, with 9 bases lining up with TRBD1. The CDR3 spells CSATGQGMNTEAFF. In DNA, the CDR3 is TGCAGTGCTACCGGACAGGGGATGAACACTGAAGCTTTCTTT.